Presented here are 5 T cell receptor beta chains from one specimen sequenced in a study of shared clonotypes between healthy human individuals. Sequencing used immunoSEQ multiplex PCR; TCRdb keeps in-frame clones, though not all of them. Of some 2 million clones detected, about 95% appear once; the ten largest clones hold under 1.5%. CD45RO-negative, CCR7-positively selected cells formed the naive CD8 fraction, excluding terminally differentiated effector memory CD45RA+ cells. Material for sequencing was naive CD8+ T cells sorted from blood. These TCRs come from a man aged 18 to 30 in good health.

The V and J genes are TRBV5-6 and TRBJ2-3; a weak D match, TRBD2 (7 bases). Between the trimmed V and J ends, which lost 0 bases and 4 bases, there was a span of 18 bases. The germline V gene has CDR1 SGHDT and CDR2 YYEEEE. The CDR3 sequence is 17 residues long. The CDR3 DNA reads as TGTGCCAGCAGCTTGGCTTTTTCGGGGGGCGACTCAGATACGCAGTATTTT. Translated, it gives CASSLAFSGGDSDTQYF.

The chain joins TRBV5-8 to TRBJ1-1, with unresolved D. Germline V CDR1 and CDR2: SGHTS, YDEGEE. The CDR3 covers 19 residues. The V gene lost 0 bases and the J gene lost 3 bases, with 24 bases spanning the gap. In nucleotides, the CDR3 is TGTGCCAGCAGCTTGGACGGTTATCTGCCGATCCACCAGGACACTGAAGCTTTCTTT. It translates to CASSLDGYLPIHQDTEAFF. The whole variable domain, filled in from reference TRBV5-8 and TRBJ1-1, reads EAGVTQSPTHLIKTRGQQATLRCSPISGHTSVYWYQQALGLGLQFLLWYDEGEERNRGNFPPRFSGRQFPNYSSELNVNALELEDSALYLCASSLDGYLPIHQDTEAFFGQGTRLTVV.

The rearrangement links TRBV25-1 to TRBJ2-1, with TRBD1 identical over 7 bases. CDR1 is MGHDK, CDR2 SYGVNS, per germline. V dropped 7 bases and J dropped 8; count of bases not matched to a gene: 11. This CDR3 is built from 14 residues. The CDR3 nucleotides read TGTGCCAGCAAGGAGACAGGGTGGATTTATGAGCAGTTCTTC. As protein: CASKETGWIYEQFF. Full variable domain (rest looked up from reference TRBV25-1 and TRBJ2-1): EADIYQTPRYLVIGTGKKITLECSQTMGHDKMYWYQQDPGMELHLIHYSYGVNSTEKGDLSSESTVSRIRTEHFPLTLESARPSHTSQYLCASKETGWIYEQFFGPGTRLTVL.

The V and J genes are TRBV9 and TRBJ1-1, with D unresolved. The V gene's germline CDR1 is SGDLS and CDR2 YYNGEE. V lost 0 bases and J 0 bases, leaving 6 bases between the germline ends. This CDR3 spans 14 amino acids. The CDR3 DNA sequence: TGTGCCAGCAGCGTAGATACAGTGAACACTGAAGCTTTCTTT. Protein sequence: CASSVDTVNTEAFF.

The chain couples TRBV4-3 to TRBJ2-1; 10 positions agree with TRBD2. This CDR3 is 15 amino acids long. After removal of 3 bases from V and 3 bases from J, the junction contained 2 bases not matched to a gene. Germline loops: CDR1 LGHNA, CDR2 YSLEER. CDR3 sequence: CASSHGLADYNEQFF. The CDR3 region has the DNA TGCGCCAGCAGCCATGGACTAGCGGACTACAATGAGCAGTTCTTC.